The 32 T cell receptor beta chains listed next were all sequenced from one sample in a study of cytomegalovirus exposure and HLA in healthy donors. The PCR used 60 Vbeta and 13 Jbeta primers. Profiled with immunoSEQ multiplex PCR; TCRdb holds only in-frame clones, not every one. The data hold some 130,000 clones, with roughly 80% observed a single time. Sequenced material: PBMCs. The receptors stem from a woman aged 45-59 years in good health and CMV-seropositive.

The V gene is TRBV5-8, the J gene TRBJ1-3; D gene uncertain. Germline V gene sequence: CDR1 SGHTS, CDR2 YDEGEE. V was shortened by 4 bases and J by 4 bases, with 12 bases between the two germline ends. There are 14 residues in the CDR3. The CDR3 DNA reads TGTGCCAGCAGCAGTTTGAGGTCCGGAAACACCATATATTTT. Translating it yields CASSSLRSGNTIYF.

The chain couples TRBV2 to TRBJ1-6; the match to TRBD1 covers 8 bases. The V gene end was trimmed by 4 bases and the J gene end by 2 bases; junction bases not matched to a gene: 16. The CDR3 covers 20 residues. Germline CDR1 reads SNHLY; CDR2 reads FYNNEI. This CDR3 is CASSVSAGTGKGPYNSPLHF. Written as DNA, the CDR3 is TGTGCCAGCAGTGTAAGCGCCGGGACAGGAAAAGGTCCCTATAATTCACCCCTCCACTTT.

The chain employs TRBV7-9 and TRBJ2-3, with D uncertain. V lost 1 base to trimming and J lost 2 bases, with 10 bases between them. Germline assignment: CDR1 SEHNR and CDR2 FQNEAQ (reference sequence). The CDR3 consists of 15 residues. CDR3: CASSLVLSYTDTQYF. CDR3 nucleotides: TGTGCCAGCAGCTTAGTTCTTAGCTACACAGATACGCAGTATTTT.

The genes are TRBV7-2 and TRBJ2-1; 7 positions agree with TRBD2. Looked up from germline, CDR1 is SGHTA and CDR2 is FQGNSA. With V trimmed by 1 base and J by 3 bases, 3 bases remained unmatched. The length of the CDR3 is 15 residues. In DNA form, the CDR3 reads TGTGCCAGCAGCTTAGGCGGGGGTGGCTACAATGAGCAGTTCTTC. Its translation: CASSLGGGGYNEQFF.

This clone was observed once. The chain uses TRBV18 and TRBJ2-2; D is uncertain. V lost 3 bases, J lost 1 base, and 6 bases lay in between. Per the germline V gene, CDR1 is KGHSH and CDR2 is LQKENI. CDR3 length equals 14 residues. The CDR3 reads CASSPAKNTGELFF. In DNA, the CDR3 is TGTGCCAGCTCACCGGCCAAGAACACCGGGGAGCTGTTTTTT.

V usage is TRBV5-4 and J usage is TRBJ2-1; TRBD1 is a possible D gene (5 bases). Trimming cost V 4 bases and J 6 bases, with 14 bases left between them. The CDR3 length is 14 residues. Germline V gene sequence: CDR1 SGHNT, CDR2 YYREEE (reference sequence). The DNA of the CDR3 is TGTGCCAGCAGCGAAGGGCGGCAGGGCAATGAGCAGTTCTTC. This codes for CASSEGRQGNEQFF.

The V gene is TRBV7-2, the J gene TRBJ2-7; D might be TRBD2 (6 bases). This CDR3 contains 16 residues. Germline V gene lookup returns CDR1 SGHTA and CDR2 FQGNSA. The germline V and J ends were trimmed by 0 bases and 0 bases, with 12 bases remaining between them. The CDR3 here is CASSLASGLSSYEQYF. In nucleotides, the CDR3 is TGTGCCAGCAGCTTAGCAAGCGGGCTAAGCTCCTACGAGCAGTACTTC.

In this sample, this clone turned up a few times. This rearrangement joins TRBV7-8 to TRBJ2-3, with D perhaps TRBD2 (5 bases). From germline, CDR1 is SGHVS and CDR2 FQNEAQ. Trimming cost V 2 bases and J 1 base, with 7 bases left between them. CDR3 length: 14 amino acids. The DNA for the CDR3 is TGTGCCAGCAGCTTATTACTAGGCACAGATACGCAGTATTTT. It specifies CASSLLLGTDTQYF.

The rearrangement links TRBV27 to TRBJ2-2; 8 bases agree with TRBD1. The junction had 13 bases not matched to a gene; V was cut back by 9 bases and J by 1 base. The germline V gene has CDR1 MNHEY and CDR2 SMNVEV (reference sequence). This CDR3 region has 17 residues. CDR3 residues: CASTYRGAVENTGELFF. The CDR3 region has the DNA TGTGCCAGTACGTACAGGGGGGCGGTCGAGAACACCGGGGAGCTGTTTTTT.

The chain employs TRBV30 and TRBJ1-2; possible D gene TRBD1, 6 bases. Germline V gene data show CDR1 as GTSNPN and CDR2 as SVGIG (reference sequence). The CDR3 has 13 residues. Trimming stripped 5 bases from V and 6 bases from J, with 16 bases between. As DNA, the CDR3 is TGTGCCTGGGGTCGTACAAGGGGGAATGGCTACACCTTC. Translation gives CAWGRTRGNGYTF. Filled out from reference TRBV30 and TRBJ1-2, the complete variable domain reads SQTIHQWPATLVQPVGSPLSLECTVEGTSNPNLYWYRQAAGRGLQLLFYSVGIGQISSEVPQNLSASRPQDRQFILSSKKLLLSDSGFYLCAWGRTRGNGYTFGSGTRLTVV.

The gene calls are TRBV4-3 and TRBJ1-6; 10 bases match TRBD1. With 4 bases clipped from V and 8 bases from J, the junction kept 5 bases outside the gene matches. The germline CDR1 and CDR2 sequences are LGHNA and YSLEER. The CDR3 has 15 residues. The DNA for the CDR3 is TGCGCCAGCAGCCGGGACAGGGGTTTGGATTCACCCCTCCACTTT. Translating gives CASSRDRGLDSPLHF.

Only one count was recorded for this clone. The chain is built from TRBV7-8 and TRBJ2-1, with TRBD2 matching over 13 bases. The germline V gene encodes CDR1 SGHVS and CDR2 FQNEAQ. This CDR3 comprises 15 residues. V shed 7 bases and J 9 bases; nucleotides not matched to a gene: 9. The CDR3: CASTYTGLAGTEQFF. DNA for the CDR3: TGTGCCAGCACCTACACGGGACTAGCGGGGACTGAGCAGTTCTTC.

The chain recombines TRBV6-5 with TRBJ2-2, with unresolved D. V was cut by 4 bases and J by 5 bases, with 8 bases left in between. The CDR3 loop spans 13 amino acids. Germline assignment: CDR1 MNHEY and CDR2 SVGAGI. In nucleotides, the CDR3 is TGTGCCAGCAGTTTGCAGGTGACCGGGGAGCTGTTTTTT. Protein product: CASSLQVTGELFF.

The rearrangement links TRBV4-2 to TRBJ2-5, with TRBD2 matching 9 bases. CDR1 LGHNA and CDR2 YNFKEQ come from the germline V gene. Germline trimming cut 0 bases from V and 0 bases from J; bases unmatched to any gene: 8. The CDR3 extends over 18 amino acids. CDR3 coding DNA: TGTGCCAGCAGCCAAGATAAAGGTAGCGGGGGTTACCAAGAGACCCAGTACTTC. Amino acid sequence: CASSQDKGSGGYQETQYF.

The CDR3 DNA reads TGTGCCAGCAGCTTAGTCAGGGGAGATGGCTACACCTTC. It yields the protein CASSLVRGDGYTF. The chain recombines TRBV7-9 with TRBJ1-2; tentative D call: TRBD1 (6 bases). Germline V lookup: CDR1 SEHNR, CDR2 FQNEAQ (reference sequence). CDR3 length: 13 residues. Trimming left V 1 base short and J 6 bases short, with 9 bases between.

This rearrangement joins TRBV2 to TRBJ2-1, with D perhaps matching TRBD1 (5 bases). CDR3 size: 13 residues. Germline V gene lookup returns CDR1 SNHLY and CDR2 FYNNEI. V was pared by 6 bases and J by 8 bases, with 14 bases between. This CDR3 is CASSGLPRDEQFF. In DNA form, the CDR3 reads TGTGCCAGCAGCGGGCTCCCCAGGGATGAGCAGTTCTTC. Combining the CDR3 with reference TRBV2 and TRBJ2-1 gives the whole variable domain EPEVTQTPSHQVTQMGQEVILRCVPISNHLYFYWYRQILGQKVEFLVSFYNNEISEKSEIFDDQFSVERPDGSNFTLKIRSTKLEDSAMYFCASSGLPRDEQFFGPGTRLTVL.

The chain uses TRBV11-2 and TRBJ2-1; possible D gene TRBD1, 5 bases. Trimming left V 3 bases short and J 6 bases short, with 9 bases between. Germline V gives CDR1 SGHAT, CDR2 FQNNGV. CDR3 length equals 13 residues. CDR3 nucleotide sequence: TGTGCCAGCAGCTTTGGGCAGGGCAATGAGCAGTTCTTC. This sequence encodes CASSFGQGNEQFF.

The chain combines TRBV29-1 with TRBJ1-1; D is uncertain. Looked up from germline, CDR1 is SQVTM and CDR2 is ANQGSEA. CDR3 length: 15 amino acids. Trimming cost V 5 bases and J 0 bases, with 16 bases left between them. CDR3 DNA sequence: TGCAGCGTTCCGCACCCCCAGTTAATGAACACTGAAGCTTTCTTT. Amino acid sequence: CSVPHPQLMNTEAFF.

The V and J genes are TRBV9 and TRBJ2-6, with a possible D match to TRBD1 (6 bases). From germline, CDR1 is SGDLS and CDR2 YYNGEE. The CDR3 is 14 residues long. Trimming took off 5 bases at V and 0 bases at J, with 6 bases between the two ends. The CDR3 region has the DNA TGTGCCAGCAGGGACAGCTCTGGGGCCAACGTCCTGACTTTC. Translated: CASRDSSGANVLTF. Using reference TRBV9 and TRBJ2-6 for the parts outside the CDR3, the full variable domain is DSGVTQTPKHLITATGQRVTLRCSPRSGDLSVYWYQQSLDQGLQFLIQYYNGEERAKGNILERFSAQQFPDLHSELNLSSLELGDSALYFCASRDSSGANVLTFGAGSRLTVL.

This chain links TRBV18 with TRBJ2-1; D is unclear. This CDR3 is 12 amino acids long. The germline gives CDR1 KGHSH, CDR2 LQKENI. Trimming removed 5 bases at V and 6 bases at J, with 8 bases between. This CDR3 reads CASSGQFNEQFF. CDR3 bases: TGTGCCAGCTCAGGCCAGTTCAATGAGCAGTTCTTC.

The chain couples TRBV28 to TRBJ2-1; 15 positions match TRBD2. CDR1 and CDR2 from the germline V gene are MDHEN and SYDVKM. The CDR3 contains 15 residues. With 6 bases clipped from V and 7 bases from J, the junction kept 4 bases outside the gene matches. The CDR3 loop reads CASREGLAGGNEQFF. DNA for the CDR3: TGTGCCAGCAGGGAAGGACTAGCGGGGGGGAATGAGCAGTTCTTC.

This clone was seen a few times. The rearrangement joins TRBV6-6 to TRBJ1-1; no firm D call. V lost 5 bases to trimming and J lost 2 bases, with 12 bases between them. Germline CDR1 MNHNY, CDR2 SVGAGI (reference sequence). The length of the CDR3 is 14 residues. The CDR3, as DNA: TGTGCCAGCAGTCAATACAACAGAAACACTGAAGCTTTCTTT. Protein product: CASSQYNRNTEAFF.

The chain carries TRBV11-2 and TRBJ1-5; weak D call: TRBD1 (6 bases). The CDR3 runs 16 residues. From germline, CDR1 is SGHAT and CDR2 FQNNGV. The V end lost 1 base, the J end lost 4 bases, and 14 bases lay between the germline ends. The CDR3 DNA sequence: TGTGCCAGCAGCTTAGTCAGGGGACGTCGAAATCAGCCCCAGCATTTT. Amino acid sequence: CASSLVRGRRNQPQHF.

The V gene is TRBV9, the J gene TRBJ1-1; TRBD1 aligns across 7 bases. Germline V gene data show CDR1 as SGDLS and CDR2 as YYNGEE. V lost 4 bases to trimming and J lost 7 bases; unmatched junction nucleotides: 10. CDR3 length: 14 residues. The CDR3 loop reads CASSPRTGTNEAFF. The CDR3 nucleotides are TGTGCCAGCAGCCCCCGGACAGGTACGAATGAAGCTTTCTTT.

The genes are TRBV30 and TRBJ2-7, with D unclear. The CDR3 spans 13 residues. V lost 2 bases to trimming and J lost 0 bases, with 8 bases between them. The germline V gene encodes CDR1 GTSNPN and CDR2 SVGIG (reference sequence). The CDR3 spells CAWSHESSYEQYF. DNA of the CDR3: TGTGCCTGGAGTCACGAGAGCTCCTACGAGCAGTACTTC.

The chain links TRBV6-6 to TRBJ1-2, with TRBD1 matching 10 bases. Germline lookup yields CDR1 MNHNY and CDR2 SVGAGI (reference sequence). V gave up 5 bases and J gave up 8 bases; unmatched junction bases: 11. The CDR3 runs 15 residues. In DNA form, the CDR3 reads TGTGCCAGCAGTCCGGCGGGACAGGGGTCTCTAGGCTACACCTTC. Amino acids: CASSPAGQGSLGYTF.

Concerning this clone: One end of the junction varies from germline; a read error may be responsible. The genes are TRBV30 and TRBJ1-1; D gene uncertain. The CDR3 contains 12 residues. Germline-derived CDR1 and CDR2 are GTSNPN and SVGIG (reference sequence). CDR3 DNA: TGTGCCTGGTCCGCCTTTAACAGTGAAGCTTTCTTT. This sequence encodes CAWSAFNSEAFF. Full variable domain (remainder filled in from reference TRBV30 and TRBJ1-1): SQTIHQWPATLVQPVGSPLSLECTVEGTSNPNLYWYRQAAGRGLQLLFYSVGIGQISSEVPQNLSASRPQDRQFILSSKKLLLSDSGFYLCAWSAFNSEAFFGQGTRLTVV.

The chain joins TRBV7-8 to TRBJ1-2, with D possibly matching TRBD1 (6 bases). The CDR3 contains 14 residues. The germline V gene encodes CDR1 SGHVS and CDR2 FQNEAQ. Trimming took 9 bases from V and 9 from J, leaving 23 bases between them. The CDR3 loop is CASRKDSSVSRYTF. The CDR3 region has the DNA TGTGCCAGTAGAAAGGACAGTTCGGTGAGCCGCTACACCTTC.

CDR3 DNA: TGTGCCAGCAGTGATCCGGGACAGGCGAACACTGAAGCTTTCTTT. This encodes CASSDPGQANTEAFF. The chain carries TRBV6-4 and TRBJ1-1; 8 nucleotides align to TRBD1. CDR1 and CDR2 (germline): MRHNA, SNTAGT. V lost 3 bases to trimming and J lost 1 base; unmatched junction nucleotides: 4. This CDR3 comprises 15 residues.

This clone was observed once. The chain recombines TRBV6-5 with TRBJ2-3; weak D call: TRBD2 (5 bases). From germline, CDR1 is MNHEY and CDR2 SVGAGI. This CDR3 has 11 amino acids. Trimming stripped 7 bases from V and 11 bases from J, with 13 bases between. CDR3 nucleotides: TGTGCCAGCACCACCACTGAGGGGCAGTATTTT. Its protein product is CASTTTEGQYF.

This rearrangement joins TRBV5-4 to TRBJ2-2; 7 bases are a match to TRBD1. This CDR3 has 13 amino acids. CDR1 and CDR2 (germline): SGHNT, YYREEE (reference sequence). V lost 2 bases and J lost 6; bases outside the gene matches: 1. The CDR3 protein is CASSLQGSGELFF. The CDR3 DNA follows: TGTGCCAGCAGCTTACAGGGGTCCGGGGAGCTGTTTTTT.

The chain links TRBV13 to TRBJ2-2; 11 bases are shared with TRBD2. The CDR3 sequence is 17 residues long. The junction had 2 bases not matched to a gene; V was cut back by 0 bases and J by 2 bases. The germline V gene encodes CDR1 PRHDT and CDR2 FYEKMQ (reference sequence). The CDR3 spells CASSLGLAGANTGELFF. As DNA, the CDR3 is TGTGCCAGCAGCTTAGGACTAGCGGGGGCCAACACCGGGGAGCTGTTTTTT.